This T cell receptor (beta chain) was documented in a study of blood T cell repertoires in COVID-19. The protocol was immunoSEQ multiplex PCR, while the TCRdb copy is restricted to in-frame clones and leaves out a portion. Of about 140,000 clones in the sample, roughly 79% were seen once. Individuals aged roughly 18 to 95 years were recruited from approximately 24 US areas. This sequence was found in a woman aged 45-59 years who had recovered from COVID-19. The sample was PBMCs or T cells enriched from blood (not recorded which).

The CDR3 loop is CASSFTQGYEQYF. CDR3 DNA sequence: TGTGCCAGCAGCTTTACCCAGGGATACGAGCAGTACTTC. The chain employs TRBV7-2 and TRBJ2-7; D might be TRBD1 (5 bases). CDR3 length: 13 residues. The ends were cut back, 3 bases at V and 4 bases at J, with 10 bases in the middle. The germline CDR1 and CDR2 sequences are SGHTA and FQGNSA.